The subject of this entry is one T cell receptor beta chain. Its target is unknown. This specimen belongs to a study of cytomegalovirus exposure and HLA in healthy donors. The PCR had 60 Vbeta and 13 Jbeta primers. The table came from immunoSEQ multiplex PCR; TCRdb's copy has only in-frame clones and leaves some out. The sample includes over 85,000 clones, under 85% of them seen just once. Germline-derived CDR1 and CDR2 are GTSNPN and SVGIG (reference sequence). V was trimmed by 5 bases and J by 0 bases, leaving 13 bases between them. The CDR3 runs to 14 residues. Study observations and caveats: A link between a missense DCLRE1C variant and TCR beta V- and J-gene trimming emerged from a later analysis.

Sample: PBMCs. This sequence was found in a man aged 30 to 45 in good health and CMV-seropositive. The gene calls are TRBV30 and TRBJ1-1; perhaps TRBD1 as D (5 bases). The CDR3 loop reads CAWLLGDLNTEAFF. For the CDR3, the DNA is TGTGCCTGGTTACTAGGGGACTTGAACACTGAAGCTTTCTTT.